This T cell receptor (beta chain) was found in a study of T cell repertoires in cytomegalovirus infection (dated by TCRdb to between 2018 and 2021). With regard to the full study: Donor HLA type was relevant to the analysis, as public TCR beta signatures indicated carriage of CMV infection together with the matching HLA type. Points the paper makes about the study in general: The ex vivo response was dominated by HLA-C-restricted CMV-specific TCR beta clonotypes, which also provided the single most frequent clonotype in two of eight donors. In both this cohort and an independent cohort of several hundred donors, the cumulative frequency of public TCR beta family members distinguished carriers of CMV infection plus the relevant HLA type.

V is trimmed back by 5 bases and J by 5 bases, and the junction contains 9 bases that no gene match accounts for. The germline V gene (reference sequence) supplies CDR1 MNHEY and CDR2 SMNVEV. Spanning cysteine to phenylalanine, the CDR3 consists of 15 amino acids. Solely the CDR3 DNA is kept, with 45 bases framed from the first base. The reads were generated on an Illumina HiSeq 1500. TCRdb redid the processing of the public reads, applying fastp at Q25 and MiXCR, and retained in-frame beta chains. For every CDR3 protein sequence, its rows merge into one entry that carries the most common genes and DNA. This sample lists 270,000 or so distinct CDR3 sequences; 15% to 20% were detected once. The ten most abundant clones make up about half of the sample. This clonotype was recorded at least ten times. The clone's antigen remains unknown. The record has no base qualities; no much larger clone is one base away.

The TCR sequence derives from a human donor in good health (CMV status not recorded). Some clones in this sample may be carry-over from other donors' samples. Sequences were obtained from CD8+ T cells from PBMCs. This receptor chain uses TRBV27 and TRBJ2-5, with 9 bases matching TRBD1. CDR3 sequence: CASSRDRVGRETQYF. The nucleotides are TGTGCCAGCAGTCGGGACAGGGTCGGGCGGGAGACCCAGTACTTC.